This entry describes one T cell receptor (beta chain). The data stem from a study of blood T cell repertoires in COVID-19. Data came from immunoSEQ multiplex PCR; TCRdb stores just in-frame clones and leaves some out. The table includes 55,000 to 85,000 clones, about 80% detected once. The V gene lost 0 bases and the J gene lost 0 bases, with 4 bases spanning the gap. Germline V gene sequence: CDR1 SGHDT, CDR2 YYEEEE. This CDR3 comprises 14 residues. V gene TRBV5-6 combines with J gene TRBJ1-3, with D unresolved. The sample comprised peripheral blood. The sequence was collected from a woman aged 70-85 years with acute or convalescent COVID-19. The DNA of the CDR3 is TGTGCCAGCAGCTTGGACTACTCTGGAAACACCATATATTTT. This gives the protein CASSLDYSGNTIYF.